The text below deals with one TCR beta chain. No antigen is known for it. Naive CD45RA+ and memory CD45RA-negative subsets were split from CD4+ cells. These data belong to a study of shared clonotypes between healthy human individuals. General observations from the study: Of the naive CD4 clonotypes, around 4.8% were shared across several donors. The low donor count limited represented genetic and exposure-history diversity.

Measured with immunoSEQ multiplex PCR; TCRdb has only the in-frame clones, and not every one. The sample lists 1.6 million or so clones, 98% seen once, with 0.36% in the top ten. The TCR was taken from a man between 25 and 39 years old in good health. The sequencing input was naive CD4+ T cells sorted from blood. Subset: CD45RA+ positively selected.

CDR3 DNA: TGTGCCTGGAGTGCCTTCGGAATCACCGGGGAGCTGTTTTTT. It specifies CAWSAFGITGELFF. The J gene is TRBJ2-2, the V gene TRBV30; D remains unclear. In germline, CDR1 is GTSNPN, CDR2 SVGIG (reference sequence). Trimming shortened V by 1 base and J by 4 bases, and 10 bases separated the two germline ends. The CDR3 is 14 residues long.